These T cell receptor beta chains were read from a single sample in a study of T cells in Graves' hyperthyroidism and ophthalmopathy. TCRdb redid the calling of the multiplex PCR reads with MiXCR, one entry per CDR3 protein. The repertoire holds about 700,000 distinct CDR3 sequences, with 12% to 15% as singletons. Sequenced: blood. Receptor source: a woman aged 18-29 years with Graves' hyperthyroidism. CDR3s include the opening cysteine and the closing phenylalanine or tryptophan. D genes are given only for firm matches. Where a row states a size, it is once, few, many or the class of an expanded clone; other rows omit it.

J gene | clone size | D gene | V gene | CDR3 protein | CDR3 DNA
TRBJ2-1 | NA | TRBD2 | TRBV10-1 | CASSESSSGRNEQFF | TGCGCCAGCAGTGAGTCGTCTAGCGGGAGAAATGAGCAGTTCTTC
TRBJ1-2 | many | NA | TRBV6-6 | CASSYPARQVPHGYTF | TGTGCCAGCAGTTACCCTGCTAGACAGGTCCCCCATGGCTACACCTTC
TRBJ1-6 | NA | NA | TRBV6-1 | CAVGGESPLHF | TGTGCCGTAGGCGGGGAATCACCCCTCCACTTT
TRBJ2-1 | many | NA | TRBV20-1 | CSARSAGSSYNEQFF | TGCAGTGCTAGATCAGCGGGTAGCTCCTACAATGAGCAGTTCTTC
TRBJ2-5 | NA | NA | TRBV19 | CASSTSRRGETQYF | TGTGCCAGTAGTACAAGCAGGCGAGGGGAGACCCAGTACTTC
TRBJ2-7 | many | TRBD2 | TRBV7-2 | CASSFEEGLAGGVEQYF | TGTGCCAGCAGCTTCGAAGAAGGACTAGCGGGAGGGGTCGAGCAGTACTTC
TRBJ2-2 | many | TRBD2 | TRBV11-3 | CASSFGLAGGAGELFF | TGTGCCAGCAGCTTCGGACTAGCGGGAGGGGCCGGGGAGCTGTTTTTT
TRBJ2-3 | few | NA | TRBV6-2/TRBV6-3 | CASSYGVGAGTDTQYF | TGTGCCAGCAGTTACGGTGTTGGGGCGGGCACAGATACGCAGTATTTT
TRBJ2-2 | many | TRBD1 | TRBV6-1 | CASRSGTGFTGELFF | TGTGCCAGCAGATCCGGGACAGGCTTCACCGGGGAGCTGTTTTTT
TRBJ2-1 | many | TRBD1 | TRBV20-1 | CSARDFRGQDEQFF | TGCAGTGCTAGAGATTTCAGGGGGCAGGATGAGCAGTTCTTC
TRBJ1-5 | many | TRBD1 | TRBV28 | CASSPRQGLQPQHF | TGTGCCAGCAGTCCCCGACAGGGATTGCAGCCCCAGCATTTT
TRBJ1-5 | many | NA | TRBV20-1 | CSAREGGNQPQHF | TGCAGTGCTAGAGAGGGGGGGAATCAGCCCCAGCATTTT
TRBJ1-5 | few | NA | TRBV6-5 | CASSSRQGGLNQPQHF | TGTGCCAGCAGTTCTCGACAAGGGGGGTTGAATCAGCCCCAGCATTTT
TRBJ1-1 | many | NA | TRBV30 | CAWGFGVNTEAFF | TGTGCCTGGGGGTTTGGGGTGAACACTGAAGCTTTCTTT
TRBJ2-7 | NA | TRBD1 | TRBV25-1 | CASGGTGYYEQYF | TGTGCCAGCGGAGGGACAGGTTATTACGAGCAGTACTTC
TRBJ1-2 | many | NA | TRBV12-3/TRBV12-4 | CASSRGQPTGYGYTF | TGTGCCAGCAGTCGAGGACAGCCGACGGGATATGGCTACACCTTC
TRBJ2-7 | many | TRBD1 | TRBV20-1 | CSAPNRDRGTHEQYF | TGCAGTGCACCTAACCGGGACAGGGGAACCCACGAGCAGTACTTC
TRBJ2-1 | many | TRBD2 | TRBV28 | CASKGLAGGGGADEQFF | TGTGCCAGCAAGGGACTAGCGGGAGGAGGAGGGGCCGATGAGCAGTTCTTC
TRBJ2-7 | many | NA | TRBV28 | CASTGGPSYEQYF | TGTGCCAGCACCGGGGGACCCTCCTACGAGCAGTACTTC
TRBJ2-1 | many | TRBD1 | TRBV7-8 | CASSLDRGRYNEQFF | TGTGCCAGCAGCTTAGACAGGGGGAGATACAATGAGCAGTTCTTC
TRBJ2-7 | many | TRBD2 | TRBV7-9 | CASSLEGTSRSYEQYF | TGTGCCAGCAGCTTAGAAGGGACTAGCAGATCCTACGAGCAGTACTTC
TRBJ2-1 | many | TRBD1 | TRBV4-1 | CASSQGTGRNEQFF | TGCGCCAGCAGCCAAGGGACAGGGAGGAATGAGCAGTTCTTC
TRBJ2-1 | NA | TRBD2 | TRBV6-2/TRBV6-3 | CASRVTSPLAGVHEQFF | TGTGCCAGCAGAGTTACCAGTCCACTAGCGGGAGTCCATGAGCAGTTCTTC
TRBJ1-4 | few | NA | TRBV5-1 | CASSSREDEELFF | TGCGCCAGCAGCTCGCGGGAGGATGAAGAACTGTTTTTT
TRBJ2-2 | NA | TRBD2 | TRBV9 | CASSVSRTSGNTGELFF | TGTGCCAGCAGCGTAAGTCGGACTAGCGGAAACACCGGGGAGCTGTTTTTT
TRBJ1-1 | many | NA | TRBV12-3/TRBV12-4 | CASSLLERTEAFF | TGTGCCAGCAGTTTACTGGAGAGAACTGAAGCTTTCTTT
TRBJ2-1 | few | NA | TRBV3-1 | CASSQDRGSDEQFF | TGTGCCAGCAGCCAAGATCGTGGTTCCGATGAGCAGTTCTTC
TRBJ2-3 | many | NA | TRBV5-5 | CASIPRGDRSTDTQYF | TGTGCCAGCATCCCCCGTGGCGACAGGAGCACAGATACGCAGTATTTT
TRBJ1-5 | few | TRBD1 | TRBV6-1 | CASRVQGARGQPQHF | TGTGCCAGCAGGGTTCAGGGGGCGAGGGGTCAGCCCCAGCATTTT
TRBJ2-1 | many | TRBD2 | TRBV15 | CATSLPGLADYRNNEQFF | TGTGCCACCAGCCTTCCGGGACTAGCGGATTACAGGAACAATGAGCAGTTCTTC
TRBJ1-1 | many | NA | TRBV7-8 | CASSPTASNTEAFF | TGTGCCAGCAGCCCTACAGCCTCGAACACTGAAGCTTTCTTT
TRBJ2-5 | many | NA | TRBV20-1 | CSASSVSQETQYF | TGCAGTGCTAGTTCCGTCAGTCAAGAGACCCAGTACTTC
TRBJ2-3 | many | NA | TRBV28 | CASSPQRRAGDTQYF | TGTGCCAGCAGTCCCCAACGTCGGGCTGGAGATACGCAGTATTTT
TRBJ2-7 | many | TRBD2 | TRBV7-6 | CASSLPAGGGEQYF | TGTGCCAGCAGCTTACCAGCGGGAGGGGGGGAGCAGTACTTC
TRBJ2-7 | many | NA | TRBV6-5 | CASSYSRTGQYIEQYF | TGTGCCAGCAGTTACTCACGAACGGGCCAGTACATAGAGCAGTACTTC
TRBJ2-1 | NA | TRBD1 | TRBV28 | CASSPTGLYNEQFF | TGTGCCAGCAGTCCGACAGGGCTCTACAATGAGCAGTTCTTC
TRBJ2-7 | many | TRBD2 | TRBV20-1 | CSADTSDNTYEQYF | TGCAGTGCTGACACTAGCGACAATACCTACGAGCAGTACTTC
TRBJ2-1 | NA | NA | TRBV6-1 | CASTRQGTYNEQFF | TGCGCCAGCACTCGCCAGGGCACCTACAATGAGCAGTTCTTC
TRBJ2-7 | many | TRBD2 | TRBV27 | CASTITARRENNKSPNSGPYEQYF | TGTGCCAGCACCATCACAGCTCGGCGGGAGAACAACAAATCCCCGAATAGTGGTCCCTACGAGCAGTACTTC
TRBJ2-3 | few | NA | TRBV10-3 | CAISRFGDSTDTQYF | TGTGCCATCAGCAGGTTCGGGGATAGCACAGATACGCAGTATTTT
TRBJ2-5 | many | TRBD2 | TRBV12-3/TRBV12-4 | CASTSSGSYGETQYF | TGTGCCAGCACCTCTAGCGGGAGCTATGGAGAGACCCAGTACTTC
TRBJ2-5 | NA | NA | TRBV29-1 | CSVEELAVPYF | TGCAGCGTTGAAGAGCTAGCCGTACCGTACTTC
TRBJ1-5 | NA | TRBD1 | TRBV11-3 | CAGPLGTGCSRSNQPQHF | TGTGCCGGCCCTCTGGGGACAGGGTGTAGTCGGAGCAATCAGCCCCAGCATTTT
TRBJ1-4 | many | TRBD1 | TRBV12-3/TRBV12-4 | CASSLGGQTNEKLFF | TGTGCCAGCAGTTTGGGGGGACAGACTAATGAAAAACTGTTTTTT
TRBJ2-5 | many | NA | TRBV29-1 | CSVETSRSMLGQETQYF | TGCAGCGTTGAAACTAGCAGATCAATGTTGGGGCAAGAGACCCAGTACTTC
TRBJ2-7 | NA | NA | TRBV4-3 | CASSQDRGAGREQYF | TGCGCCAGCAGCCAAGATCGTGGGGCGGGAAGGGAGCAGTACTTC
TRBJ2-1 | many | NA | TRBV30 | CAYAGNEQFF | TGTGCCTATGCGGGAAATGAGCAGTTCTTC
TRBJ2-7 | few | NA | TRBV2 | CASKLSEQYF | TGTGCCAGCAAACTCTCCGAGCAGTACTTC
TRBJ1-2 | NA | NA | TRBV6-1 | CASTTGFYGYTF | TGTGCCAGCACCACGGGATTTTATGGCTACACCTTC
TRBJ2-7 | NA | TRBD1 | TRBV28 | CASSLGDRGWSYEQYF | TGTGCCAGCAGTTTGGGGGACAGGGGATGGTCCTACGAGCAGTACTTC
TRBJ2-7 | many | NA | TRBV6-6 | CASSYSLGGPTYEQYF | TGTGCCAGCAGTTACTCGCTGGGCGGGCCCACCTACGAGCAGTACTTC
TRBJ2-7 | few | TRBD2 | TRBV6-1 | CASSQTWTSVVYEQYF | TGTGCCAGCAGCCAAACATGGACTAGCGTAGTCTACGAGCAGTACTTC
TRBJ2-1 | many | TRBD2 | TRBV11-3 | CASSLELAGADNEQFF | TGTGCCAGCAGCTTAGAACTAGCGGGGGCAGACAATGAGCAGTTCTTC
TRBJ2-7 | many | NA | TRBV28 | CASSASLYEQYF | TGTGCCAGCAGTGCCTCCCTATACGAGCAGTACTTC
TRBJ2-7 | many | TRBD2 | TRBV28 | CASRLAGVSSYEQYF | TGTGCCAGCAGGCTAGCGGGAGTGAGTTCCTACGAGCAGTACTTC
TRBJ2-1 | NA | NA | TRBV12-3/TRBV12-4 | CASTYLTSYNEQFF | TGTGCCAGCACTTACTTGACCTCCTACAATGAGCAGTTCTTC
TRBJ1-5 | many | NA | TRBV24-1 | CATSTGYSNQPQHF | TGTGCCACCAGCACAGGGTACAGCAATCAGCCCCAGCATTTT
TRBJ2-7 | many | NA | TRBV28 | CASNSRAGRIEQYF | TGTGCCAGCAACTCCCGGGCAGGGCGGATCGAGCAGTACTTC